This T cell receptor (beta chain) was sequenced for a study of T cells after yellow fever vaccination. Across the study: Preparation used SMART-Seq v4 Ultra Low Input for the low-cell-number fractions. Whole-study findings and limits: After the booster, 96% of CD4 and more than 85% of CD8 primary-response clones were re-detected.

The CDR3 has 13 residues. Germline CDR1 reads DFQATT; CDR2 reads SNEGSKA (reference sequence). Trimming removed 2 bases at V and 3 bases at J, with 7 bases between. A single record per CDR3 protein comes from TCRdb applying MiXCR to the 5' RACE reads. The table has around 340,000 distinct CDR3 sequences, 8% to 10% seen once; the top ten hold approximately 18%. As regards this clonotype: Its antigen remains unknown.

The source was PBMCs, collected on the day of the first yellow fever vaccination. V usage is TRBV20-1 and J usage is TRBJ1-4, with TRBD1 as a possible D gene (5 bases). This sequence originates from a man aged 18 to 35 who received the YFV17D yellow fever vaccine. For the CDR3, the DNA is TGCAGTGCTAGACGGGGCGCTAATGAAAAACTGTTTTTT. Translating it yields CSARRGANEKLFF.